This T cell receptor beta chain derives from a study of a mutant IDH1 vaccine in newly diagnosed glioma. Study context: Vaccines were begun 4-6 weeks after radiotherapy alone, or with temozolomide cycles. Radiotherapy, temozolomide, or both had been given previously, and both were given to most.

Points on this clone: The antigen is unknown.

Specified time point: week 5, during vaccination. The investigators gave 300 ug of mutant IDH1 20-mer peptide in each vaccine dose, together with topical imiquimod. TCRdb's table, derived via immunoSEQ multiplex PCR, lists solely in-frame clones and lacks some. The sample has around 28,000 clones; approximately 88% are singletons. Trimming shortened V by 0 bases and J by 2 bases, and 11 bases separated the two germline ends. Per the germline V gene, CDR1 is GTSNPN and CDR2 is SVGIG (reference sequence). The CDR3 runs to 15 residues. The chain recombines TRBV30 with TRBJ1-5; D is possibly TRBD1 (5 bases). Here the sequenced sample was PBMCs, taken from a glioma patient whose treatment included an IDH1 peptide vaccine. The clonotype was recovered from a man between 18 and 35 years old with glioma. This CDR3 reads CAWSVRGGGNQPQHF. Here the CDR3 DNA reads TGTGCCTGGAGTGTAAGGGGTGGGGGCAATCAGCCCCAGCATTTT.